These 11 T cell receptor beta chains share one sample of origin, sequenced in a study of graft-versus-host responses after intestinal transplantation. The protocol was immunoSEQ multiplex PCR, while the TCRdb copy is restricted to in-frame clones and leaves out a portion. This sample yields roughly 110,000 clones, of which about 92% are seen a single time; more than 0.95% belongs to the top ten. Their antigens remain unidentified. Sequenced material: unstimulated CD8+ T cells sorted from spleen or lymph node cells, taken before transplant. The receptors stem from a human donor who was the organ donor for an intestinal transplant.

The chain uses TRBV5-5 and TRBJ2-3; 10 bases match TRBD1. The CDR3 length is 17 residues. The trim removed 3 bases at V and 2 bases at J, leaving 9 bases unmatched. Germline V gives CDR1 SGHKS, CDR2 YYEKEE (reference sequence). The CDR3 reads CASSSGQGHIPTDTQYF. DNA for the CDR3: TGTGCCAGCAGCTCGGGACAGGGGCACATACCCACAGATACGCAGTATTTT.

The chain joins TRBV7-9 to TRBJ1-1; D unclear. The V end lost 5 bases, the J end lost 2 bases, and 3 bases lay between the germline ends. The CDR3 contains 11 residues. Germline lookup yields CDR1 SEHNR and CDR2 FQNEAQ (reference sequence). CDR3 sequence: CASSDNTEAFF. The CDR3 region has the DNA TGTGCCAGCAGCGACAACACTGAAGCTTTCTTT.

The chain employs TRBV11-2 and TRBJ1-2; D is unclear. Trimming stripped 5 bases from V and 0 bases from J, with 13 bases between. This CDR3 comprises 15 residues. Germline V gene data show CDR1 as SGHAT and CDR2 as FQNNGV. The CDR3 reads CASSPQSSANYGYTF. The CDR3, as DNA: TGTGCCAGCAGCCCCCAGAGTTCGGCTAACTATGGCTACACCTTC.

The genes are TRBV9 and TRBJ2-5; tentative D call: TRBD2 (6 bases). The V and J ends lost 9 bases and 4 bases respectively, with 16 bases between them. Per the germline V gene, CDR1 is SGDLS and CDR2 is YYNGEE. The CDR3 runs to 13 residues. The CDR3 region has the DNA TGTGCCACCATAGCGGCCCCCATAGAGACCCAGTACTTC. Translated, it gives CATIAAPIETQYF.

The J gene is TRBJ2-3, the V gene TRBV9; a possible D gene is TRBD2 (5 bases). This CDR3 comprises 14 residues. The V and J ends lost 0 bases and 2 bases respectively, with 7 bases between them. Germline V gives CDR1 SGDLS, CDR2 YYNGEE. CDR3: CASSVAGYTDTQYF. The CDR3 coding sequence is TGTGCCAGCAGCGTAGCGGGGTACACAGATACGCAGTATTTT.

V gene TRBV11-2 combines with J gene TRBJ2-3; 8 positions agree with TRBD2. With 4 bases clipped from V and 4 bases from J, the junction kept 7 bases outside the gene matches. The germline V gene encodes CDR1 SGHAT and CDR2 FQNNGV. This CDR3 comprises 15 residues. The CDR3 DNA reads TGTGCCAGCAGCTCAAGCGGGAGAGGCGCAGATACGCAGTATTTT. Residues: CASSSSGRGADTQYF.

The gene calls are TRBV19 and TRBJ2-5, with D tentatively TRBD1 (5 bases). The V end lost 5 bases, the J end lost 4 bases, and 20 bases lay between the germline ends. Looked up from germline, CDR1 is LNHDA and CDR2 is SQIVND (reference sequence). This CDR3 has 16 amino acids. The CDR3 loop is CASSRSQGLIPETQYF. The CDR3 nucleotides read TGTGCCAGTAGTCGATCGCAGGGCCTCATTCCAGAGACCCAGTACTTC.

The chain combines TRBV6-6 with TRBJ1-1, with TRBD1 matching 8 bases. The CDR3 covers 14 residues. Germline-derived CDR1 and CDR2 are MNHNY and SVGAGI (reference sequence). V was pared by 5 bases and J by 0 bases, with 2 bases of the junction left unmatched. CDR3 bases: TGTGCCAGCAGTCAGGACAGGGTGAACACTGAAGCTTTCTTT. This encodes CASSQDRVNTEAFF.

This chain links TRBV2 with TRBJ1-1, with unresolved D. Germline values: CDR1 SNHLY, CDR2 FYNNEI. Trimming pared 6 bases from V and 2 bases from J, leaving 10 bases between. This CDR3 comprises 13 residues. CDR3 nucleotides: TGTGCCAGCAGATGGGTGGCTAACACTGAAGCTTTCTTT. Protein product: CASRWVANTEAFF.

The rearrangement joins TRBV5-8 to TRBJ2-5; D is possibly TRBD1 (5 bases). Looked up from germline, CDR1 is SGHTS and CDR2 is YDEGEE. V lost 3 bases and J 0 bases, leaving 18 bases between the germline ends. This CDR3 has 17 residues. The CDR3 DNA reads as TGTGCCAGCAGCTCCCCCAAGGGGAAGGCCCACCAAGAGACCCAGTACTTC. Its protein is CASSSPKGKAHQETQYF.

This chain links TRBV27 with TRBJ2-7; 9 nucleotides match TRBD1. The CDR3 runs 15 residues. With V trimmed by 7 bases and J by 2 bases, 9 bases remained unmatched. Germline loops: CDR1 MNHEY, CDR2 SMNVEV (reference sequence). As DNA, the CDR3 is TGTGCCAGCAAAAGAGGACAGGGGACTACCTACGAGCAGTACTTC. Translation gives CASKRGQGTTYEQYF.